A selection of T cell receptor beta chains follows, all from one sample in a study of immune cell composition in non-small cell lung cancer. The protocol was immunoSEQ multiplex PCR, while the TCRdb copy is restricted to in-frame clones and leaves out a portion. The profile shows around 6,100 clones, 60% to 80% of them singletons. What was sequenced was non-adjacent lung tissue. The receptors come from a human donor with non-small cell lung cancer. Each CDR3 is given with its conserved first and last residue. The D gene is left open where the match is weak. Clone sizes are given selectively: once, few, many, or a class where the clone is expanded.

D gene	J gene	V gene	clone size	CDR3 protein	CDR3 DNA
TRBD2	TRBJ2-1	TRBV28	.	CASASGLADYNEQFF	TGTGCCAGCGCATCCGGACTAGCGGATTACAATGAGCAGTTCTTC
TRBD1	TRBJ2-7	TRBV5-3	few	CARSSPGQGEYEQYF	TGTGCCAGAAGCTCGCCGGGACAGGGGGAGTACGAGCAGTACTTC
TRBD1	TRBJ1-2	TRBV28	.	CASSLGDRVVYYGYTF	TGTGCCAGCAGTTTAGGGGACAGGGTAGTCTACTATGGCTACACCTTC
.	TRBJ2-3	TRBV4-2	once	CASRPNYASTDTQYF	TGTGCCAGCAGACCGAACTACGCTAGCACAGATACGCAGTATTTT
.	TRBJ2-2	TRBV7-8	.	CASSDTGTGELFF	TGTGCCAGCAGCGATACAGGGACCGGGGAGCTGTTTTTT
.	TRBJ1-1	TRBV7-9	.	CASSLSGNTEAFF	TGTGCCAGCAGCTTATCCGGGAACACTGAAGCTTTCTTT
.	TRBJ2-1	TRBV5-1	.	CASSFRKEEQFF	TGCGCCAGCAGCTTTCGGAAGGAGGAGCAGTTCTTC
TRBD1	TRBJ2-2	TRBV7-9	.	CASSNYRGIGTGELFF	TGTGCCAGCAGCAACTACAGGGGGATTGGCACCGGGGAGCTGTTTTTT
.	TRBJ1-2	TRBV9	.	CASSVVAGGGGYTF	TGTGCCAGCAGCGTAGTAGCGGGGGGGGGTGGCTACACCTTC
.	TRBJ2-7	TRBV27	.	CASSFGRVAYEQYF	TGTGCCAGCAGTTTTGGCAGGGTGGCCTACGAGCAGTACTTC
TRBD2	TRBJ2-1	TRBV7-7	.	CASSLAGEWNEQFF	TGTGCTAGCAGCCTAGCGGGAGAATGGAATGAGCAGTTCTTC
TRBD1	TRBJ1-4	TRBV5-1	few	CASSIGQGNEKLFF	TGCGCCAGCAGCATTGGACAGGGGAATGAAAAACTGTTTTTT
.	TRBJ1-1	TRBV5-1	.	CASSLGSWGRGTEAFF	TGCGCCAGCAGCTTGGGAAGTTGGGGGCGTGGGACTGAAGCTTTCTTT
.	TRBJ2-5	TRBV7-9	.	CASSFPVGETQYF	TGTGCCAGCAGCTTTCCGGTCGGAGAGACCCAGTACTTC
TRBD1	TRBJ1-5	TRBV5-5	.	CASSPGGGTGANQPQHF	TGTGCCAGCAGCCCAGGGGGTGGGACAGGGGCCAATCAGCCCCAGCATTTT
TRBD2	TRBJ2-7	TRBV5-6	.	CASSLKAGVGSEQYF	TGTGCCAGCAGCTTGAAGGCGGGGGTGGGTAGCGAGCAGTACTTC
TRBD2	TRBJ2-1	TRBV5-1	few	CASSLAETSKVGEQFF	TGCGCCAGCAGCTTGGCCGAGACTAGCAAGGTGGGTGAGCAGTTCTTC
TRBD2	TRBJ2-5	TRBV7-2	.	CASSAGLAGVGETQYF	TGTGCCAGCAGCGCGGGACTAGCGGGAGTTGGGGAGACCCAGTACTTC
TRBD1	TRBJ2-1	TRBV7-7	.	CASSPDRGEQFF	TGTGCCAGCAGCCCCGACAGGGGTGAGCAGTTCTTC
TRBD2	TRBJ2-5	TRBV14	.	CASSYGTSQETQYF	TGTGCCAGCAGCTACGGGACTAGCCAAGAGACCCAGTACTTC
.	TRBJ1-2	TRBV18	few	CASSARSQTSYGYTF	TGTGCCAGCTCAGCACGGAGCCAGACGTCTTATGGCTACACCTTC
.	TRBJ1-1	TRBV7-9	.	CASSLGSNRDTEAFF	TGTGCCAGCAGCTTAGGGTCGAACAGGGACACTGAAGCTTTCTTT
.	TRBJ1-1	TRBV19	few	CASSVMTVNTEAFF	TGTGCCAGTAGTGTTATGACAGTGAACACTGAAGCTTTCTTT
.	TRBJ2-2	TRBV28	.	CATNYIGELFF	TGTGCCACCAACTACATCGGGGAGCTGTTTTTT
.	TRBJ2-1	TRBV10-3	.	CAISAGVPDEQFF	TGTGCCATCAGTGCGGGGGTTCCGGATGAGCAGTTCTTC
.	TRBJ2-5	TRBV19	.	CASSIAGLPQETQYF	TGTGCCAGTAGTATAGCAGGACTACCCCAAGAGACCCAGTACTTC
TRBD1	TRBJ2-5	TRBV5-1	few	CASSVTGGGQETQYF	TGCGCCAGCAGCGTGACAGGGGGGGGGCAAGAGACCCAGTACTTC
TRBD1	TRBJ1-1	TRBV27	.	CASSITGQGGWSNTEAFF	TGTGCCAGCAGTATAACCGGACAGGGTGGGTGGTCGAACACTGAAGCTTTCTTT
.	TRBJ2-7	TRBV2	.	CASIQTASSYEQYF	TGTGCCAGCATCCAAACAGCCAGCTCCTACGAGCAGTACTTC
TRBD2	TRBJ2-4	TRBV2	few	CASTGLAGGRDIQYF	TGTGCCAGCACCGGACTAGCGGGGGGGCGGGACATTCAGTACTTC
TRBD2	TRBJ2-1	TRBV7-2	.	CASSLGAGGQNEQFF	TGTGCCAGCAGCTTAGGAGCGGGGGGGCAAAATGAGCAGTTCTTC
TRBD1	TRBJ1-1	TRBV5-1	few	CASSLAQGAFVNTEAFF	TGCGCCAGCAGCTTGGCACAGGGGGCCTTTGTGAACACTGAAGCTTTCTTT
TRBD2	TRBJ2-7	TRBV28	.	CASRKLAGYRVSDEQYF	TGTGCCAGCAGGAAATTAGCGGGGTATCGTGTTTCGGACGAGCAGTACTTC
TRBD2	TRBJ2-7	TRBV9	.	CASSPRLAGGSEQYF	TGTGCCAGCAGCCCCCGACTAGCGGGGGGCTCCGAGCAGTACTTC
.	TRBJ2-1	TRBV7-9	.	CASSSPGSNYNEQFF	TGTGCCAGCAGCTCCCCGGGATCAAACTACAATGAGCAGTTCTTC
TRBD1	TRBJ2-5	TRBV5-1	.	CASSTGQGIPETQYF	TGCGCCAGCAGCACGGGACAGGGAATTCCAGAGACCCAGTACTTC
TRBD2	TRBJ2-1	TRBV11-3	.	CASSLGGLAGGDEQFF	TGTGCCAGCAGCTTAGGAGGACTAGCGGGGGGCGATGAGCAGTTCTTC
TRBD2	TRBJ2-7	TRBV7-6	.	CASSLGSGGPGSYEQYF	TGTGCCAGCAGCTTAGGTAGCGGGGGGCCCGGCTCCTACGAGCAGTACTTC
TRBD2	TRBJ2-1	TRBV7-9	.	CASSDRSGGADEQFF	TGTGCCAGCAGCGACCGTAGCGGGGGGGCGGATGAGCAGTTCTTC
.	TRBJ1-2	TRBV6-5	.	CASSTYLEGYTF	TGTGCCAGCAGTACCTACCTTGAAGGCTACACCTTC
.	TRBJ2-7	TRBV6-5	once	CASSYGADYEQYF	TGTGCCAGCAGTTACGGGGCAGACTACGAGCAGTACTTC
.	TRBJ2-2	TRBV7-6	.	CASSLEYAGQNTGELFF	TGTGCCAGCAGCTTAGAATATGCAGGGCAAAACACCGGGGAGCTGTTTTTT
.	TRBJ2-3	TRBV5-1	.	CASSLGQTRATVYF	TGCGCCAGCAGCTTGGGACAAACCAGAGCAACGGTGTATTTT
TRBD2	TRBJ2-1	TRBV19	few	CASSTLAGGRDEQFF	TGTGCCAGTAGCACATTAGCGGGAGGGCGAGATGAGCAGTTCTTC
TRBD1	TRBJ1-6	TRBV18	.	CASSPNGQGQSPLHF	TGTGCCAGCTCACCAAACGGACAGGGACAATCACCCCTCCACTTT
TRBD1	TRBJ1-1	TRBV30	once	CAWSANRGTEAFF	TGTGCCTGGAGTGCTAACAGGGGCACTGAAGCTTTCTTT
.	TRBJ2-3	TRBV19	.	CASRQGSSTDTQYF	TGTGCCAGTAGACAGGGCTCTAGCACAGATACGCAGTATTTT
.	TRBJ1-2	TRBV14	.	CASSQVGAKGDGYTF	TGTGCCAGCAGCCAAGTGGGGGCGAAGGGGGATGGCTACACCTTC